This T cell receptor beta chain was sequenced during a study of T cells in localized non-small cell lung cancer. Study results and caveats: Heterogeneity is still possible, as just one tumor region was sequenced. Elevated blood T cell density was associated with longer overall survival. Turning up in adjacent lung were a median approximately 60 of the top 100 tumor clones. Uninvolved adjacent lung showed higher T cell clonality than tumor.

With regard to this clone: The antigen is unknown.

Measured with immunoSEQ multiplex PCR; TCRdb has only the in-frame clones, and not every one. Of 3,000 to 4,000 clones in the sample, around 30% were seen once. CDR1 and CDR2 (germline): LNHDA, SQIVND (reference sequence). The ends were cut back, 2 bases at V and 4 bases at J, with 12 bases in the middle. This CDR3 spans 15 amino acids. Sequences were derived from lung tumor tissue, sampled before any cancer treatment. The TCR was taken from a male donor aged 60 or over with stage I lung adenocarcinoma. The chain is built from TRBV19 and TRBJ2-1, with D perhaps matching TRBD2 (5 bases). This CDR3 reads CASSISGGFYNEQFF. The CDR3 bases are TGTGCCAGTAGTATAAGCGGCGGGTTTTACAATGAGCAGTTCTTC.